These T cell receptor beta chains were read from a single sample in a study of shared clonotypes between healthy human individuals. The data were produced by immunoSEQ multiplex PCR, yet TCRdb's version contains in-frame clones alone and is incomplete. The sample includes about 2,100,000 clones, 90% to 95% of them seen just once. What was sequenced was naive CD8+ T cells from PBMCs. These receptors came from a man in his late teens or twenties in good health. Some clones in this sample may be carry-over from other donors' samples. The CDR3 runs from the conserved cysteine through the conserved F or W. Each record gives: J gene, clone size, V gene, D gene, CDR3 protein, CDR3 DNA. The D gene is left open where the match is weak. The size of a clone is reported for some rows only, either as once, few or many, or as a class for expanded clones.

TRBJ2-4,.,TRBV6-1,TRBD1,CASRPPGQVKNIQYF,TGTGCCAGCAGACCCCCGGGACAGGTTAAAAACATTCAGTACTTC
TRBJ1-5,.,TRBV15,TRBD1,CATSTTDRFNQPQHF,TGTGCCACCAGCACGACGGACAGGTTCAATCAGCCCCAGCATTTT
TRBJ2-2,.,TRBV7-3,.,CASSSVGGTGELFF,TGTGCCAGCAGCTCCGTTGGGGGAACCGGGGAGCTGTTTTTT
TRBJ1-1,.,TRBV27,.,CASSLYRENTEAFF,TGTGCCAGCAGTTTGTACAGGGAGAACACTGAAGCTTTCTTT
TRBJ2-1,once,TRBV7-8,.,CASSLWDSGQEHEQFF,TGTGCCAGCAGCTTATGGGATAGCGGACAAGAGCATGAGCAGTTCTTC
TRBJ1-5,.,TRBV30,.,CAWSVWGTNQPQHF,TGTGCCTGGAGTGTTTGGGGGACCAATCAGCCCCAGCATTTT
TRBJ2-7,.,TRBV4-1,.,CASSQVKSEQYF,TGCGCCAGCAGCCAAGTTAAATCCGAGCAGTACTTC
TRBJ2-1,.,TRBV27,TRBD2,CASSPGPRTSGSPHNEQFF,TGTGCCAGCAGTCCAGGCCCTAGGACTAGCGGGAGTCCCCACAATGAGCAGTTCTTC
TRBJ2-1,.,TRBV7-3,TRBD2,CASSLLGLGEGLGYNEQFF,TGTGCCAGCAGCTTACTAGGTCTGGGGGAGGGTCTGGGCTACAATGAGCAGTTCTTC
TRBJ2-7,.,TRBV7-6,.,CASSQTMDGNYEQYF,TGTGCCAGCAGCCAGACGATGGACGGGAACTACGAGCAGTACTTC
TRBJ2-7,.,TRBV28,.,CASSLLGQGSYEQYF,TGTGCCAGCAGTTTATTGGGTCAGGGGTCCTACGAGCAGTACTTC
TRBJ2-1,.,TRBV7-2,.,CASSLAGMGNEQFF,TGTGCCAGCAGCTTAGCGGGTATGGGCAATGAGCAGTTCTTC
TRBJ2-7,.,TRBV5-4,TRBD2,CASSVGRGSYEQYF,TGTGCCAGCAGCGTAGGGAGGGGCTCCTACGAGCAGTACTTC
TRBJ2-7,.,TRBV9,.,CASSVGGALSYEQYF,TGTGCCAGCAGCGTAGGCGGAGCACTCTCCTACGAGCAGTACTTC
TRBJ2-5,.,TRBV25-1,TRBD2,CASSGGRWRETQYF,TGTGCCAGCAGTGGCGGGAGATGGAGAGAGACCCAGTACTTC
TRBJ2-7,.,TRBV7-6,.,CASSDSRSTPYEQYF,TGTGCCAGCAGCGATAGCAGAAGCACCCCCTACGAGCAGTACTTC
TRBJ2-7,.,TRBV27,.,CASSFGRGGSAYEQYF,TGTGCCAGCAGTTTCGGCCGTGGGGGCAGTGCCTACGAGCAGTACTTC
TRBJ2-7,.,TRBV6-1,.,CASSGVDRVYEQYF,TGTGCCAGCAGTGGGGTGGACAGAGTTTACGAGCAGTACTTC
TRBJ2-7,.,TRBV27,.,CASSPGTLASYEQYF,TGTGCCAGCAGTCCCGGGACATTGGCCTCCTACGAGCAGTACTTC
TRBJ2-7,.,TRBV9,.,CASSVDGGVLYEQYF,TGTGCCAGCAGCGTAGATGGCGGGGTCCTCTACGAGCAGTACTTC
TRBJ2-7,.,TRBV27,.,CASSPLGGSSYEQYF,TGTGCCAGCAGTCCGCTTGGGGGGAGCTCCTACGAGCAGTACTTC
TRBJ2-3,.,TRBV6-6,.,CASSYSSRETDTQYF,TGTGCCAGCAGTTACTCTTCCAGGGAGACAGATACGCAGTATTTT
TRBJ2-2,.,TRBV15,.,CATSRDRYGSPTGELFF,TGTGCCACCAGCAGAGATCGGTACGGGAGCCCCACCGGGGAGCTGTTTTTT
TRBJ2-1,.,TRBV11-2,.,CASSHPGLGEQFF,TGTGCCAGCAGCCACCCCGGGCTCGGAGAGCAGTTCTTC
TRBJ1-1,.,TRBV6-1,TRBD1,CASRYDRGPDTEAFF,TGTGCCAGCAGGTACGACAGGGGGCCGGACACTGAAGCTTTCTTT
TRBJ2-7,.,TRBV16,TRBD2,CASSRSTARRAGDYEQYF,TGTGCCAGCAGCCGATCTACAGCAAGGAGGGCGGGAGACTACGAGCAGTACTTC
TRBJ1-2,.,TRBV5-8,.,CASSLAPGVVYGYTF,TGTGCCAGCAGCTTGGCCCCAGGGGTCGTCTATGGCTACACCTTC
TRBJ2-1,once,TRBV5-1,TRBD1,CASSLGRDRAYNEQFF,TGCGCCAGCAGCTTGGGCCGGGACAGGGCCTACAATGAGCAGTTCTTC
TRBJ1-2,.,TRBV15,TRBD1,CATSREEKTGGGYTF,TGTGCCACCAGCAGAGAAGAAAAAACAGGGGGTGGCTACACCTTC
TRBJ2-7,.,TRBV29-1,TRBD1,CSVVERNRGFARGEQYF,TGCAGCGTTGTAGAACGAAACAGGGGGTTCGCAAGGGGAGAGCAGTACTTC
TRBJ2-1,once,TRBV4-1,TRBD2,CASSPRKGGPWAEQFF,TGCGCCAGCAGCCCCCGAAAGGGAGGGCCGTGGGCTGAGCAGTTCTTC
TRBJ2-1,.,TRBV28,.,CASRPDRGNEQFF,TGTGCCAGCAGACCGGACCGTGGGAATGAGCAGTTCTTC
TRBJ2-5,.,TRBV27,TRBD1,CASSLARDRNIQETQYF,TGTGCCAGCAGTTTGGCGAGGGACAGGAATATCCAAGAGACCCAGTACTTC
TRBJ1-1,.,TRBV2,.,CASSELLWGGVNTEAFF,TGTGCCAGCAGTGAATTACTATGGGGAGGGGTGAACACTGAAGCTTTCTTT
TRBJ2-7,.,TRBV2,TRBD2,CASSELAGASSYEQYF,TGTGCCAGCAGTGAATTAGCGGGGGCAAGCTCCTACGAGCAGTACTTC
TRBJ2-7,.,TRBV11-2,.,CASSPSTYIPPYEQYF,TGTGCCAGCAGCCCTTCGACTTATATCCCGCCCTACGAGCAGTACTTC
TRBJ2-4,.,TRBV5-6,.,CASSTGLSSNIQYF,TGTGCCAGCAGCACGGGACTTTCCTCAAACATTCAGTACTTC
TRBJ2-5,.,TRBV2,TRBD1,CASRGPGQGAPETQYF,TGTGCCAGCAGGGGCCCGGGACAGGGGGCACCGGAGACCCAGTACTTC
TRBJ2-1,.,TRBV7-9,.,CASSLGLADDNEQFF,TGTGCCAGCAGCTTAGGCCTAGCAGACGACAATGAGCAGTTCTTC
TRBJ1-1,once,TRBV27,TRBD1,CASSIRQGGTEAFF,TGTGCCAGCAGTATTCGACAGGGGGGCACTGAAGCTTTCTTT
TRBJ1-1,.,TRBV5-8,.,CASSLTVNTEAFF,TGTGCCAGCAGCTTGACAGTCAACACTGAAGCTTTCTTT
TRBJ1-2,.,TRBV6-6,.,CASSSGGNSGYTF,TGTGCCAGCAGTTCCGGGGGGAATTCTGGCTACACCTTC
TRBJ2-1,.,TRBV6-5,.,CASSARGSSYNEQFF,TGTGCCAGCAGTGCGAGGGGGAGCTCCTACAATGAGCAGTTCTTC
TRBJ2-7,.,TRBV4-1,.,CASSQVSGNSYEQYF,TGCGCCAGCAGCCAAGTCTCGGGAAATTCCTACGAGCAGTACTTC
TRBJ2-2,once,TRBV7-7,TRBD1,CASSRNLQGFGELFF,TGTGCCAGCAGCCGGAATTTACAGGGGTTCGGGGAGCTGTTTTTT
TRBJ2-5,.,TRBV5-5,.,CASSLVWGSETQYF,TGTGCCAGCAGCTTGGTTTGGGGGAGTGAGACCCAGTACTTC
TRBJ1-1,.,TRBV5-6,.,CASSVPGQNTEAFF,TGTGCCAGCAGCGTGCCGGGACAGAACACTGAAGCTTTCTTT
TRBJ2-3,.,TRBV6-1,.,CASSENNGRDTQYF,TGTGCCAGCAGTGAAAATAATGGGCGAGATACGCAGTATTTT
TRBJ2-2,.,TRBV4-1,.,CASSARQELTGELFF,TGCGCCAGCAGCGCCCGACAGGAGCTCACCGGGGAGCTGTTTTTT
TRBJ1-3,once,TRBV5-5,.,CASSLAPFGGASSGNTIYF,TGTGCCAGCAGCTTGGCCCCCTTTGGAGGGGCTAGCTCTGGAAACACCATATATTTT
TRBJ2-7,.,TRBV7-9,TRBD1,CASSLGDRGSYEQYF,TGTGCCAGCAGCTTAGGGGACAGGGGATCCTACGAGCAGTACTTC
TRBJ2-7,.,TRBV27,TRBD1,CASSPSTGAKAYEQYF,TGTGCCAGCAGTCCCAGTACAGGGGCGAAGGCCTACGAGCAGTACTTC
TRBJ2-7,.,TRBV6-1,.,CATVLGEQYF,TGTGCCACCGTACTGGGCGAGCAGTACTTC
TRBJ2-2,.,TRBV7-3,.,CASSPRVATGELFF,TGTGCCAGCAGCCCCCGGGTGGCCACCGGGGAGCTGTTTTTT
TRBJ2-2,.,TRBV4-1,TRBD2,CASSQGHLQRGRPGELFF,TGCGCCAGCAGCCAAGGACACCTTCAGCGGGGGCGACCCGGGGAGCTGTTTTTT
TRBJ2-3,.,TRBV11-2,TRBD2,CASSFPVLVGGSTDTQYF,TGTGCCAGCAGCTTCCCTGTCCTCGTGGGAGGGAGCACAGATACGCAGTATTTT
TRBJ2-1,.,TRBV19,TRBD2,CASSHSGTYNEQFF,TGTGCCAGTAGTCATAGCGGGACCTACAATGAGCAGTTCTTC